The next 12 T cell receptor beta chains were all read from a single sample in a study of identical twins. TCRdb ran MiXCR on the 5' RACE reads and lists one entry per CDR3 protein. The sample lists hundreds of thousands of distinct CDR3 sequences; 7.1% were seen once. This sample was shared with a second study, whose subject was yellow fever vaccine responses in identical twins.

The specimen sequenced was PBMCs. The receptor source for this set is a woman aged 18-30 years in good health.

At least ten counts were recorded for this clonotype. The gene calls are TRBV29-1 and TRBJ2-5; TRBD2 is a possible D gene (6 bases). Trimming pared 3 bases from V and 1 base from J, leaving 15 bases between. CDR1 is SQVTM, CDR2 ANQGSEA, per germline. The CDR3 is 15 residues long. CDR3 protein: CSVEDPGVPQETQYF. CDR3 nucleotide sequence: TGCAGCGTTGAGGATCCGGGAGTCCCCCAAGAGACCCAGTACTTC.

There are many counts of this clonotype. The gene calls are TRBV7-2 and TRBJ2-3; D is ambiguous. CDR1 SGHTA and CDR2 FQGNSA come from the germline V gene. The CDR3 length is 13 residues. V lost 3 bases and J lost 6, with 10 bases in between. For the CDR3, the DNA is TGTGCCAGCAGCTTCAGTTCCTTGGATACGCAGTATTTT. Its translation: CASSFSSLDTQYF.

The chain links TRBV13 to TRBJ2-7, with 9 bases identical to TRBD1. The germline gives CDR1 PRHDT, CDR2 FYEKMQ (reference sequence). The ends lost 4 bases at V and 0 bases at J; junction bases unmatched: 13. The CDR3 runs 18 residues. The CDR3 loop is CASSSLQGAHSSSYEQYF. The CDR3 nucleotides read TGTGCCAGCAGCTCTTTACAGGGGGCACACAGCAGCTCCTACGAGCAGTACTTC.

This clonotype occurred a few times. This chain connects TRBV7-2 to TRBJ2-5; D is undetermined. Germline V gene data show CDR1 as SGHTA and CDR2 as FQGNSA. Trimming cost V 5 bases and J 7 bases, with 11 bases left between them. CDR3 length: 12 residues. The CDR3 here is CASSPPGGTQYF. Here the CDR3 DNA reads TGTGCCAGCAGCCCCCCTGGTGGGACCCAGTACTTC.

The table lists this clonotype with a few counts. As DNA, the CDR3 is TGTGCCAGCAGTTTTAGGGCATTTGATGAAAAACTGTTTTTT. It encodes CASSFRAFDEKLFF. The V and J genes are TRBV6-5 and TRBJ1-4; D uncertain. Trimming took off 4 bases at V and 6 bases at J, with 12 bases between the two ends. The CDR3 sequence is 14 residues long. CDR1 MNHEY and CDR2 SVGAGI come from the germline V gene.

The chain is built from TRBV5-1 and TRBJ2-6, with D perhaps TRBD1 (5 bases). Looked up from germline, CDR1 is SGHRS and CDR2 is YFSETQ. This CDR3 spans 21 amino acids. V was trimmed by 0 bases and J by 8 bases, leaving 30 bases between them. The CDR3 sequence is CASSLGLKGHSKGKRTNVLTF. The CDR3 DNA is TGCGCCAGCAGCTTGGGTTTAAAGGGGCACTCGAAGGGAAAGAGGACCAACGTCCTGACTTTC.

This clonotype was counted only a few times. This chain links TRBV12-5 with TRBJ2-7; D perhaps matches TRBD2 (6 bases). This CDR3 contains 13 residues. Per the germline V gene, CDR1 is LGHNT and CDR2 is FRNRAP. The V and J ends lost 1 base and 2 bases respectively, with 6 bases between them. In nucleotides, the CDR3 is TGTGCTAGTGGTTTGGGGGGGGCCTACGAGCAGTACTTC. Residues: CASGLGGAYEQYF.

The chain joins TRBV2 to TRBJ2-1, with TRBD1 matching 7 bases. CDR3 length: 12 residues. The V and J ends lost 6 bases and 8 bases, in that order; junction bases with no gene match: 4. Germline CDR1 is SNHLY and CDR2 is FYNNEI. The CDR3 is CASRNQGDEQFF. The CDR3 nucleotides are TGTGCCAGCAGGAACCAGGGGGATGAGCAGTTCTTC. The whole variable domain, filled in from reference TRBV2 and TRBJ2-1, reads EPEVTQTPSHQVTQMGQEVILRCVPISNHLYFYWYRQILGQKVEFLVSFYNNEISEKSEIFDDQFSVERPDGSNFTLKIRSTKLEDSAMYFCASRNQGDEQFFGPGTRLTVL.

This clonotype has a handful of counts. The CDR3 region has the DNA TGCAGTGCTAGCGGGGGGTACTACGAGCAGTACGTC. Protein: CSASGGYYEQYV. The chain couples TRBV20-1 to TRBJ2-7, with 7 bases matching TRBD2. Germline CDR1 reads DFQATT; CDR2 reads SNEGSKA (reference sequence). With 3 bases clipped from V and 3 bases from J, the junction kept 2 bases outside the gene matches. The CDR3 totals 12 residues.

This clonotype was observed many times. The gene calls are TRBV4-2 and TRBJ2-7, with 7 bases matching TRBD2. The V gene's germline CDR1 is LGHNA and CDR2 YNFKEQ. This CDR3 region has 16 residues. Trimming removed 0 bases from V and 2 bases from J; junction bases left unmatched: 7. CDR3 sequence: CASSQDLLAEPYEQYF. CDR3 nucleotide sequence: TGTGCCAGCAGCCAAGATCTCCTAGCGGAACCCTACGAGCAGTACTTC.

In its sample, this clonotype was seen many times. V is TRBV11-2 and J is TRBJ2-3, with D unresolved. There are 15 residues in the CDR3. The V end was cut by 7 bases, the J end by 0 bases, with 14 bases between. Germline loops: CDR1 SGHAT, CDR2 FQNNGV. DNA of the CDR3: TGTGCCAGCAACCGCCGAGGCGGCAGCACAGATACGCAGTATTTT. It is translated as CASNRRGGSTDTQYF.

This clonotype was seen many times. This chain uses TRBV5-1 with TRBJ2-7; perhaps TRBD2 as D (5 bases). The CDR3 is made up of 14 amino acids. CDR1 and CDR2 from the germline V gene are SGHRS and YFSETQ. The V and J ends lost 0 bases and 6 bases respectively, with 13 bases between them. For the CDR3, the DNA is TGCGCCAGCAGCTTGGGTCTAGAAGGAGGCGAGCAGTACGTC. It translates to CASSLGLEGGEQYV.